This T cell receptor beta chain was sequenced for a study of beta chain features in type 1 diabetes (dated by TCRdb to between 2018 and 2020). Regarding the study in general: Mean age, gender distribution, total cell number and subset yield did not differ between patients and healthy donors. A total of roughly 100 million sorted cells were examined across all samples, and the number of cells per subset was strongly correlated with RNA yield. In the study, TCRB repertoires of sorted circulating CD4+ T cell subsets from recently diagnosed type 1 diabetes patients were compared with those of matched healthy donors. Regulatory and stem cell-like memory subsets were obtained from only 8 patients and roughly 8 healthy donors, while naive and central memory subsets were obtained from all 30 or so donors.

The germline V gene (reference sequence) specifies SGHNT as CDR1 and YYREEE as CDR2. V trim: 2 bases; J trim: 1 base; unmatched bases: 6. The CDR3 numbers 16 residues from cysteine through phenylalanine. Only the CDR3 region is kept as DNA, spanning 48 bases read in frame from base 1. The research as a whole found: Naive, central memory and regulatory TCRB repertoires appeared more similar among patients than among healthy donors. PCR may preferentially amplify shorter templates, but because patient and control samples were amplified and corrected together, any resulting skew would affect both groups equally. Because cDNA was sequenced instead of genomic DNA, activated cells with high expression could be over-represented, although the groups did not differ in activation or CD3 levels. Only small numbers of individuals were included in the HLA sub-analyses, which left unresolved whether HLA type had any influence on TCRB rearrangement. A moderate but significant shortening of TCRB CDR3 length was observed in type 1 diabetes patients in all four CD4+ subsets. Fewer insertions and more nucleotide deletions at VDJ recombination sites were observed in patients with type 1 diabetes, implying thymic rearrangement abnormalities.

The entire isolated RNA was reverse transcribed using the High Capacity cDNA Reverse Transcription Kit, and thus expressed TCRB transcripts were sequenced. Deep immunoSEQ sequencing was applied to naive, central memory and regulatory T cell samples, giving an average of around 3.4 million total reads per sample. Sorted cells were lysed in RLT buffer and RNA was extracted with DNase-treated RNeasy Micro or Mini kits, depending on cell number. To prevent cross-contamination, each cell subset was processed individually, whereas patient and healthy donor samples were processed jointly. The immunoSEQ multiplex PCR was used to amplify TCRB sequences from cDNA, generating 87-bp fragments that spanned the CDR3 region. Sequencing of the amplicons was done on the Illumina HiSeq platform. The authors' pipeline ran thus. Synthetic template baselines were used to correct PCR bias computationally, reads within Hamming distance 2 were collapsed together, and singletons that could not be merged were discarded. Reads were aligned against IMGT so that V, D and J genes, CDR3 length and insertions or deletions at six rearrangement sites could be assigned. Clonotype counts were normalized to sorted cell number within each subset before computing true diversity and Gini coefficients with the tcR R package. The overlap coefficient, calculated on TCRB nucleotide sequences, was used to measure repertoire sharing. Sourced from immuneACCESS, this table was stored by TCRdb with only in-frame sequences that have V and J called. A share of the clones is absent; for the studies checked, an unresolved V gene accounts for under half, and the remainder has no known explanation. That table gives V, J and clone size, and the DNA gave D and trimming. The sample includes 300,000 to 400,000 clones, with approximately 8.2% observed a single time. Less than 0.5% of the sample is taken by the ten largest.

Each donor gave one peripheral blood draw, roughly 110 mL on average, collected into heparinised tubes. Naive, central memory, regulatory and stem cell-like memory CD4+ T cells were sorted on a BD FACSAria II using a panel including CD45RO, CCR7, CD25, CD127, CD95 and CD27. Purity was above 95% for every sorted population. PBMCs were separated immediately by Lymphoprep density gradient centrifugation and were stained directly, without being cultured. So that batch effects would be minimized, each experiment stained and sorted samples in pairs, pairing one healthy donor with one patient. This clone was recorded a few times. Its antigen remains undetermined. Base quality data are lacking; no much larger clone is found one base away.

The rearrangement joined TRBV5-4 to TRBJ2-5, and TRBD2 matches 9 of the central bases. This TCR came from a woman aged 18-29 years in good health. Sequencing was performed on central memory CD4+ T cells from blood. The CDR3 amino acid sequence is: CASSLDSGRRQETQYF. In nucleotide form, the sequence is TGTGCCAGCAGCTTAGATAGCGGGAGACGCCAAGAGACCCAGTACTTC.